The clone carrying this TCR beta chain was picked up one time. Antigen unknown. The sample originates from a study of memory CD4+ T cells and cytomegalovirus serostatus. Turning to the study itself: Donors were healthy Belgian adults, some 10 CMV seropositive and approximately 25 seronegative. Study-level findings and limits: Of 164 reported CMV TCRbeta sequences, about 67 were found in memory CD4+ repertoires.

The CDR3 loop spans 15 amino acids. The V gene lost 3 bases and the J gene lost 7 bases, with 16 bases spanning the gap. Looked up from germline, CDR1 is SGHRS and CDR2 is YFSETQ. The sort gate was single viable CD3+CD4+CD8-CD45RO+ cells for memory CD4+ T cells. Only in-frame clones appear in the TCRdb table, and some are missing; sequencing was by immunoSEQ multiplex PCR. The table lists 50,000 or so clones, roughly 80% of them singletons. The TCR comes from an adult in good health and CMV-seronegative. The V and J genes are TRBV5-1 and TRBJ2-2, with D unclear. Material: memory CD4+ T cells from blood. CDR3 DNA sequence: TGCGCCAGCAGCTCCTCGGACCCCAGTGGCGGGGAGCTGTTTTTT. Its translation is CASSSSDPSGGELFF. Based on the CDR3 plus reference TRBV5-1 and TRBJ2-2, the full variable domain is KAGVTQTPRYLIKTRGQQVTLSCSPISGHRSVSWYQQTPGQGLQFLFEYFSETQRNKGNFPGRFSGRQFSNSRSEMNVSTLELGDSALYLCASSSSDPSGGELFFGEGSRLTVL.